The 25 T cell receptor beta chains reported below all come from one sample, sequenced in a study of OX40 agonist ivuxolimab in advanced cancers. Method: immunoSEQ multiplex PCR; TCRdb's copy keeps in-frame clones and lacks some. This table has tens of thousands of clones, around 88% appearing once. This material consisted of CD4+ or CD8+ T cells sorted from blood, taken in a trial of the OX40 agonist ivuxolimab. These receptors originate from an adult with an advanced solid tumor such as melanoma, head and neck, liver or kidney cancer.

The V call is TRBV7-8, the J call TRBJ2-3; weak D call: TRBD2 (6 bases). From germline, CDR1 is SGHVS and CDR2 FQNEAQ. This CDR3 has 16 residues. V dropped 1 base and J dropped 0 bases, with 11 bases sitting between them. CDR3 sequence (DNA): TGTGCCAGCAGCTTAGTTCGGGGAGGTAGCACAGATACGCAGTATTTT. Residues: CASSLVRGGSTDTQYF.

The genes are TRBV10-3 and TRBJ2-1, with 11 bases that match TRBD1. The CDR3 loop spans 16 amino acids. The germline V gene encodes CDR1 ENHRY and CDR2 SYGVKD. The V gene end was trimmed by 6 bases and the J gene end by 7 bases; junction bases not matched to a gene: 11. The CDR3 spells CAIRESGQGASNEQFF. In DNA, the CDR3 is TGTGCCATCAGAGAGAGCGGACAGGGGGCATCGAATGAGCAGTTCTTC.

The chain recombines TRBV6-5 with TRBJ1-1; TRBD1 is a possible D gene (6 bases). The V gene's germline CDR1 is MNHEY and CDR2 SVGAGI. The V gene lost 0 bases and the J gene lost 4 bases, with 12 bases spanning the gap. The CDR3 length is 15 residues. The CDR3 sequence is CASSYSPGATTEAFF. CDR3 sequence (DNA): TGTGCCAGCAGTTACTCACCGGGGGCGACCACTGAAGCTTTCTTT.

V gene TRBV5-4 combines with J gene TRBJ2-7; possibly TRBD1 for D (6 bases). This CDR3 region has 13 residues. With 2 bases removed from V and 7 bases from J, the gap between germline ends came to 13 bases. The germline gives CDR1 SGHNT, CDR2 YYREEE (reference sequence). CDR3 amino acids: CASSFNRALEQYF. The CDR3 DNA reads as TGTGCCAGCAGCTTTAACAGGGCCTTGGAGCAGTACTTC.

The chain is built from TRBV4-1 and TRBJ2-7; 7 positions agree with TRBD1. Germline V gene lookup returns CDR1 MGHRA and CDR2 YSYEKL. V gave up 1 base and J gave up 0 bases; unmatched junction bases: 3. CDR3 length: 15 amino acids. In DNA, the CDR3 is TGCGCCAGCAGCCAAGTACGGGACAGCTCCTACGAGCAGTACTTC. This codes for CASSQVRDSSYEQYF.

This clone has only a few counts. V and J are TRBV27 and TRBJ1-5; no definite D call. The germline V gene has CDR1 MNHEY and CDR2 SMNVEV (reference sequence). Trimming took off 8 bases at V and 3 bases at J, with 5 bases between the two ends. The CDR3 consists of 11 residues. The CDR3 reads CASGPNQPQHF. The CDR3 DNA follows: TGTGCCAGCGGACCCAATCAGCCCCAGCATTTT.

The chain employs TRBV19 and TRBJ2-5, with D maybe TRBD2 (5 bases). The end of the DNA fits TRBJ2-7 better, so the J call may be wrong. CDR1 and CDR2 (germline): LNHDA, SQIVND (reference sequence). The CDR3 contains 15 residues. The CDR3 DNA follows: TGTGCCAGTAGCCTGGAGGACGGGGAGCGAAACGAGCAGTACTTC. It codes for CASSLEDGERNEQYF.

The chain is built from TRBV4-1 and TRBJ2-5; unclear D gene. The CDR3 has 13 residues. Germline CDR1 MGHRA, CDR2 YSYEKL. V was shortened by 3 bases and J by 5 bases, with 10 bases between the two germline ends. In DNA, the CDR3 is TGCGCCAGCAGCCAGATCGGGTGGGAGACCCAGTACTTC. This codes for CASSQIGWETQYF.

V gene TRBV4-1 combines with J gene TRBJ2-3; no clear D gene. The germline CDR1 and CDR2 sequences are MGHRA and YSYEKL. The CDR3 consists of 16 residues. V dropped 3 bases and J dropped 2 bases, with 15 bases sitting between them. CDR3 protein: CASSHGGRVYTDTQYF. CDR3 nucleotide sequence: TGCGCCAGCAGCCATGGTGGCCGGGTATACACAGATACGCAGTATTTT.

The chain is built from TRBV4-1 and TRBJ2-1; 9 bases agree with TRBD2. Germline V gene data show CDR1 as MGHRA and CDR2 as YSYEKL. This CDR3 contains 15 residues. The trim removed 0 bases at V and 10 bases at J, leaving 7 bases unmatched. The CDR3 DNA is TGCGCCAGCAGCCAAGAGGGTAGCGGGAGATTCGAGCAGTTCTTC. Encoded protein: CASSQEGSGRFEQFF.

The J gene is TRBJ2-1, the V gene TRBV27; 9 bases line up with TRBD2. Germline V gene sequence: CDR1 MNHEY, CDR2 SMNVEV (reference sequence). V lost 6 bases to trimming and J lost 6 bases; unmatched junction nucleotides: 12. The CDR3 totals 16 residues. For the CDR3, the DNA is TGTGCCAGCAGGAAACTTAGCGGGAGTGGGGTCAATGAGCAGTTCTTC. It is translated as CASRKLSGSGVNEQFF.

The chain is built from TRBV6-6 and TRBJ2-5; 8 nucleotides align to TRBD2. This CDR3 spans 16 amino acids. J was trimmed by 3 bases and V by 3 bases; bases with no gene match: 9. Looked up from germline, CDR1 is MNHNY and CDR2 is SVGAGI (reference sequence). CDR3: CASSYSPLAGKETQYF. The DNA of the CDR3 is TGTGCCAGCAGTTATTCCCCCCTAGCGGGTAAAGAGACCCAGTACTTC.

The V call is TRBV11-2, the J call TRBJ1-1; TRBD1 matches 10 bases. Germline V gene sequence: CDR1 SGHAT, CDR2 FQNNGV. This CDR3 region has 14 residues. Trimming took 5 bases from V and 4 from J; bases not matched to a gene: 4. The CDR3 here is CASSRDRGLTEAFF. The CDR3 DNA reads as TGTGCCAGCAGCAGAGACAGGGGGCTCACTGAAGCTTTCTTT. Drawing the rest from reference TRBV11-2 and TRBJ1-1, the complete variable domain is EAGVAQSPRYKIIEKRQSVAFWCNPISGHATLYWYQQILGQGPKLLIQFQNNGVVDDSQLPKDRFSAERLKGVDSTLKIQPAKLEDSAVYLCASSRDRGLTEAFFGQGTRLTVV.

The V gene is TRBV9, the J gene TRBJ1-5; 7 bases map to TRBD1. Germline V lookup: CDR1 SGDLS, CDR2 YYNGEE. The CDR3 runs 15 residues. V gave up 6 bases and J gave up 3 bases; unmatched junction bases: 9. CDR3 region: CASNRQGSHNQPQHF. The DNA of the CDR3 is TGTGCCAGCAACCGACAGGGTTCCCACAATCAGCCCCAGCATTTT.

The chain recombines TRBV19 with TRBJ1-4; no clear D. The CDR3 loop spans 16 amino acids. Germline loops: CDR1 LNHDA, CDR2 SQIVND (reference sequence). Trimming shortened V by 3 bases and J by 8 bases, and 19 bases separated the two germline ends. DNA of the CDR3: TGTGCCAGTAGTATCTCCCTTTCTTCACACCTCGAAAAACTGTTTTTT. It specifies CASSISLSSHLEKLFF.

The J gene is TRBJ2-1, the V gene TRBV28; TRBD2 agrees at 8 bases. The CDR3 has 17 amino acids. Per germline, CDR1 MDHEN and CDR2 SYDVKM. V was clipped by 4 bases and J by 3 bases; unmatched bases: 11. CDR3 loop: CASSYGNSGAIYNEQFF. The CDR3 nucleotides are TGTGCCAGCAGTTACGGGAATAGCGGGGCTATCTACAATGAGCAGTTCTTC.

The J gene is TRBJ2-7, the V gene TRBV9, with 9 bases fitting TRBD2. Germline CDR1 reads SGDLS; CDR2 reads YYNGEE. This CDR3 comprises 15 residues. Germline trimming cut 4 bases from V and 3 bases from J; bases unmatched to any gene: 8. The CDR3 nucleotides are TGTGCCAGCAGCCCAGCGGGGGGCAGGGACTACGAGCAGTACTTC. Translated: CASSPAGGRDYEQYF.

The chain combines TRBV28 with TRBJ1-1, with D uncertain. Deletions cut 4 bases from V and 0 bases from J, with 21 bases between. The CDR3 has 18 amino acids. Germline V lookup: CDR1 MDHEN, CDR2 SYDVKM. The chain's CDR3 is CASSSIFLLNIMNTEAFF. The CDR3, as DNA: TGTGCCAGCAGTTCGATATTTCTTCTGAACATCATGAACACTGAAGCTTTCTTT.

This clone appeared a single time. This chain links TRBV6-6 with TRBJ2-1, with TRBD2 matching 9 bases. Germline loops: CDR1 MNHNY, CDR2 SVGAGI (reference sequence). There are 15 residues in the CDR3. Trimming took 7 bases from V and 8 from J; bases not matched to a gene: 12. CDR3 sequence reads: CASTQSSGRIYEQFF. As DNA, the CDR3 is TGTGCCAGCACTCAAAGTAGCGGGAGAATTTATGAGCAGTTCTTC.

The chain joins TRBV10-3 to TRBJ1-2; 7 bases match TRBD1. CDR1 and CDR2 (germline): ENHRY, SYGVKD. CDR3 length: 15 residues. The J segment lost 2 bases and the V segment lost 0 bases, leaving 3 bases of the junction unmatched. The DNA of the CDR3 is TGTGCCATCAGTGAGTCGACAGGGAGGAACTATGGCTACACCTTC. Protein product: CAISESTGRNYGYTF.

The chain links TRBV9 to TRBJ2-1, with TRBD2 identical over 7 bases. Germline trimming cut 0 bases from V and 7 bases from J; bases unmatched to any gene: 4. The CDR3 sequence is 14 residues long. The germline gives CDR1 SGDLS, CDR2 YYNGEE. CDR3 loop: CASSVGVSGNEQFF. In DNA, the CDR3 is TGTGCCAGCAGCGTAGGAGTTAGCGGGAATGAGCAGTTCTTC.

V and J are TRBV9 and TRBJ1-5; 7 bases are a match to TRBD1. There are 15 residues in the CDR3. Germline V gene data show CDR1 as SGDLS and CDR2 as YYNGEE. Losses at the gene ends were 0 bases for V and 2 bases for J; bases not matched to a gene: 2. The CDR3 nucleotides read TGTGCCAGCAGCGTAGAAGGGGGCGGCAATCAGCCCCAGCATTTT. Translation gives CASSVEGGGNQPQHF.

This chain links TRBV9 with TRBJ1-5; perhaps TRBD1 as D (5 bases). This CDR3 spans 16 amino acids. V gave up 0 bases and J gave up 4 bases, with 14 bases separating them. Germline CDR1 is SGDLS and CDR2 is YYNGEE. CDR3 loop: CASSVGGDSRNQPQHF. The CDR3 DNA sequence: TGTGCCAGCAGCGTAGGGGGCGACAGTCGAAATCAGCCCCAGCATTTT.

This sequence joins TRBV18 and TRBJ1-4; TRBD1 agrees at 8 bases. The CDR3 is 16 residues long. The V segment lost 4 bases and the J segment 4 bases; nucleotides outside the gene matches: 8. Germline CDR1 is KGHSH and CDR2 is LQKENI. The CDR3 DNA is TGTGCCAGCTCACAAGCGGGACAGGCTGGTAATGAAAAACTGTTTTTT. It translates to CASSQAGQAGNEKLFF.

The V gene is TRBV4-2, the J gene TRBJ2-7; the D call may be TRBD1 or TRBD2 (6 bases each). The CDR3 is 17 amino acids. Germline CDR1 is LGHNA and CDR2 is YNFKEQ. Trimming removed 0 bases from V and 3 bases from J, with 18 bases in between. CDR3 nucleotides: TGTGCCAGCAGCCAAGATCCGGAGGGGGACTTCGGCTACGAGCAGTACTTC. Its translation: CASSQDPEGDFGYEQYF.